Listed below are T cell receptor beta chains from one sample, sequenced in a study of T cells in Graves' hyperthyroidism and ophthalmopathy. A single record per CDR3 protein comes from TCRdb applying MiXCR to the multiplex PCR reads. The sample has 640,000 or so distinct CDR3 sequences, around 15% seen once. The material sequenced was blood. All receptors derive from a woman in her 40s with Graves' ophthalmopathy. Both conserved end residues are part of each CDR3. The order of the fields is D gene, clone size, V gene, CDR3 length, J gene, CDR3 protein, CDR3 DNA. The D gene is left open where the match is weak. Size is omitted from some rows. Given values are once, few, many or a class for expanded clones.

TRBD2	many	TRBV9	15	TRBJ2-7	CASSVGLAGAYEQYF	TGTGCCAGCAGCGTAGGACTAGCGGGGGCCTACGAGCAGTACTTC
-	many	TRBV5-1	12	TRBJ1-2	CASSYEGDGYTF	TGCGCCAGCAGCTATGAGGGGGATGGCTACACCTTC
-	many	TRBV6-5	15	TRBJ1-5	CASSYMGKSNQPQHF	TGTGCCAGCAGTTACATGGGCAAAAGCAATCAGCCCCAGCATTTT
-	few	TRBV5-1	15	TRBJ2-4	CASSPRGAGQNIQYF	TGCGCCAGCAGCCCAAGGGGTGCGGGGCAAAACATTCAGTACTTC
-	-	TRBV29-1	13	TRBJ1-5	CSAAEGAGQPQHF	TGCAGCGCTGCTGAGGGCGCGGGTCAGCCCCAGCATTTT
-	-	TRBV11-2	15	TRBJ1-1	CASSLRGSWNTEAFF	TGTGCCAGCAGCTTGAGGGGTAGTTGGAACACTGAAGCTTTCTTT
-	many	TRBV12-3/TRBV12-4	16	TRBJ1-1	CASSAGRTNMNTEAFF	TGTGCCAGCAGTGCAGGACGTACCAACATGAACACTGAAGCTTTCTTT
-	many	TRBV27	13	TRBJ1-6	CASSFGLNSPLHF	TGTGCCAGCAGTTTTGGACTTAATTCACCCCTCCACTTT
-	-	TRBV15	12	TRBJ1-3	CATSRVENTIYF	TGTGCCACCAGCAGAGTGGAAAACACCATATATTTT
-	-	TRBV12-3/TRBV12-4	16	TRBJ2-5	CASSPQPLGNQETQYF	TGTGCCAGCAGTCCACAACCGCTCGGGAACCAAGAGACCCAGTACTTC
TRBD2	few	TRBV7-8	17	TRBJ2-5	CASSLPSEREGGETQYF	TGTGCCAGCAGCCTACCTAGCGAGCGGGAGGGTGGAGAGACCCAGTACTTC
-	few	TRBV6-5	14	TRBJ2-2	CASSSAGFTGELFF	TGTGCCAGCAGTTCGGCAGGGTTCACCGGGGAGCTGTTTTTT
-	many	TRBV28	13	TRBJ2-4	CASSLRNDDIQYF	TGTGCCAGCAGTTTAAGGAATGACGACATTCAGTACTTC
-	many	TRBV7-8	15	TRBJ2-7	CASSPKDGDSYEQYF	TGTGCCAGCAGCCCAAAGGACGGGGACTCCTACGAGCAGTACTTC
-	few	TRBV9	13	TRBJ1-6	CASSITIGRLLHF	TGTGCCAGCAGCATCACCATCGGGCGGCTCCTCCACTTT
-	many	TRBV20-1	11	TRBJ1-2	CSATSNYGYTF	TGCAGTGCTACCTCTAACTATGGCTACACCTTC
-	many	TRBV6-1	12	TRBJ1-2	CASRQDSYGYTF	TGTGCCAGCAGACAGGACAGCTATGGCTACACCTTC
TRBD1	many	TRBV5-1	16	TRBJ1-2	CASSLSTGQSNYGYTF	TGCGCCAGCAGCTTGTCCACGGGACAGTCTAACTATGGCTACACCTTC
TRBD1	-	TRBV9	16	TRBJ1-1	CASSVDSQGANTEAFF	TGTGCCAGCAGCGTAGATTCACAGGGGGCAAACACTGAAGCTTTCTTT
TRBD2	many	TRBV5-1	14	TRBJ2-2	CASREVPNTGELFF	TGCGCCAGCCGGGAGGTCCCGAACACCGGGGAGCTGTTTTTT
TRBD1	many	TRBV29-1	13	TRBJ1-1	CSVRQGAHTEAFF	TGCAGCGTTAGACAGGGGGCTCACACTGAAGCTTTCTTT
-	many	TRBV18	13	TRBJ2-7	CASSGGSPLEQYF	TGTGCCAGCTCCGGAGGGAGCCCCCTCGAGCAGTACTTC
-	few	TRBV19	14	TRBJ1-1	CASRSGVGDTEAFF	TGTGCCAGTAGGTCAGGGGTGGGCGACACTGAAGCTTTCTTT
TRBD1	few	TRBV29-1	14	TRBJ2-5	CSVTYRGLLETQYF	TGCAGCGTCACTTACAGGGGGCTTTTGGAGACCCAGTACTTC
-	many	TRBV12-3/TRBV12-4	15	TRBJ2-7	CASSLMLGPLYEQYF	TGTGCCAGCAGTTTAATGTTAGGGCCGCTGTACGAGCAGTACTTC
TRBD1	-	TRBV7-8	16	TRBJ1-2	CASSAGTGGTNYGYTF	TGTGCCAGCAGCGCTGGGACAGGGGGTACTAACTATGGCTACACCTTC
-	few	TRBV18	14	TRBJ1-1	CASSPRQENTEAFF	TGTGCCAGCTCACCACGACAGGAGAACACTGAAGCTTTCTTT
-	many	TRBV12-3/TRBV12-4	14	TRBJ2-5	CASSFLEGLRSQYF	TGTGCCAGCAGTTTTCTAGAGGGTTTGAGGAGCCAGTACTTC
TRBD2	-	TRBV20-1	15	TRBJ2-5	CSAPGLAGVQETQYF	TGCAGTGCCCCAGGACTAGCGGGAGTACAAGAGACCCAGTACTTC
TRBD1	many	TRBV6-5	13	TRBJ1-1	CASRGRQGTEAFF	TGTGCCAGCAGGGGACGACAGGGGACTGAAGCTTTCTTT
TRBD1	-	TRBV5-1	14	TRBJ1-2	CASSLMGQGDGYTF	TGCGCCAGCAGCTTGATGGGACAGGGCGATGGCTACACCTTC
-	many	TRBV24-1	14	TRBJ2-5	CATSLPGLQETQYF	TGTGCCACCAGTTTACCGGGGTTACAAGAGACCCAGTACTTC
TRBD1	many	TRBV6-5	16	TRBJ1-1	CASSYQRDSQNTEAFF	TGTGCCAGCAGTTACCAAAGGGACAGCCAAAACACTGAAGCTTTCTTT
TRBD2	few	TRBV7-2	15	TRBJ2-7	CASSLALAGVHEQYF	TGTGCCAGCAGCTTAGCGCTAGCGGGAGTCCACGAGCAGTACTTC
TRBD1	many	TRBV28	20	TRBJ2-5	CASSSAYDRVGSGAQETQYF	TGTGCCAGCAGCTCAGCCTACGACAGGGTAGGGTCAGGAGCGCAGGAGACCCAGTACTTC
-	-	TRBV11-2	18	TRBJ2-2	CASSLVSREALGAGELFF	TGTGCCAGCAGCTTAGTTTCAAGGGAGGCCCTGGGGGCCGGGGAGCTGTTTTTT
TRBD1	few	TRBV29-1	15	TRBJ2-2	CSFSPDRVTGGELFF	TGCAGCTTCTCACCCGACAGGGTTACGGGCGGGGAGCTGTTTTTT
-	many	TRBV6-1	14	TRBJ2-7	CASSEGGAFSKQYF	TGTGCCAGCAGTGAAGGGGGCGCCTTCAGCAAGCAGTACTTC
TRBD2	many	TRBV2	16	TRBJ2-5	CASSESLAGVKETQYF	TGTGCCAGCAGTGAATCCCTAGCGGGAGTTAAAGAGACCCAGTACTTC
-	many	TRBV29-1	14	TRBJ1-2	CSVGYSAGVDGYTF	TGCAGCGTTGGGTATTCAGCAGGGGTTGACGGCTACACCTTC
-	many	TRBV6-5	14	TRBJ2-7	CASSIGKGAGKQYF	TGTGCCAGCAGTATAGGGAAGGGGGCGGGGAAGCAGTACTTC
-	many	TRBV27	13	TRBJ1-1	CASPLGRDTEAFF	TGTGCCAGCCCCCTGGGGAGGGACACTGAAGCTTTCTTT
-	-	TRBV29-1	12	TRBJ2-7	CSVHGSGYEQYF	TGCAGCGTTCACGGGTCGGGGTACGAGCAGTACTTC
TRBD1	many	TRBV2	15	TRBJ1-2	CASSETGTGDYGYTF	TGTGCCAGCAGTGAAACCGGGACAGGGGATTATGGCTACACCTTC
-	many	TRBV10-3	14	TRBJ2-7	CAISEVEATYGQYF	TGTGCCATCAGTGAGGTAGAGGCAACCTATGGGCAGTACTTC
-	many	TRBV18	12	TRBJ1-1	CASSYSVTEAFF	TGTGCCAGCTCTTACTCGGTAACTGAAGCTTTCTTT
TRBD1	many	TRBV27	15	TRBJ1-1	CASRFTGGTDTEAFF	TGTGCCAGCAGGTTCACAGGGGGCACGGACACTGAAGCTTTCTTT
-	many	TRBV20-1	16	TRBJ1-5	CSARGMETYSNQPQHF	TGCAGTGCTAGAGGCATGGAGACGTATAGCAATCAGCCCCAGCATTTT
-	many	TRBV5-1	15	TRBJ2-6	CASSLATAGANVLTF	TGCGCCAGCAGCTTGGCCACGGCTGGGGCCAACGTCCTGACTTTC
-	-	TRBV18	16	TRBJ2-2	CASSPPGGWNTGELFF	TGTGCCAGCTCACCGCCCGGGGGCTGGAACACCGGGGAGCTGTTTTTT
-	-	TRBV27	17	TRBJ2-4	CASGGRASSRAKNIQYF	TGTGCCAGCGGAGGCAGGGCATCCTCCCGAGCCAAAAACATTCAGTACTTC
-	few	TRBV10-2	14	TRBJ2-7	CASSEIDRRYEQYF	TGCGCCAGCAGTGAGATTGACAGGAGGTACGAGCAGTACTTC
-	many	TRBV6-5	15	TRBJ1-3	CASSYSAGSGNTIYF	TGTGCCAGCAGTTACTCCGCAGGGTCCGGAAACACCATATATTTT